This TCR beta chain is drawn from a study of cytomegalovirus exposure and HLA in healthy donors (dated by TCRdb to about 2017). For the study in its entirety: An earlier analysis of 587 of the donors reported around 280 Gb of sequence data and 117 million unique TCR beta sequences obtained from some 170 million T cells. Roughly 300 gigabases of sequencing data and 70 million to 85 million unique TCR sequences were included in an early release covering roughly 600 HLA-typed donors. All discovery cohort repertoires had been generated on a single sequencing platform. Donor age, sex, ethnicity and CMV serostatus were collected together with the repertoire data. The study was designed to test whether signatures of past pathogen exposure could be identified by cataloging public T cell receptors. Four to six DR-DQ haplotypes were handled as single units for association and clustering, since linkage in the cohort was strong. Genome-wide SNP genotypes for about 65% of the roughly 670 donors were used in a later genetic analysis, which treated that subset as a discovery cohort. On average, around 230,000 unique TCR beta nucleotide sequences were sequenced per donor among 398 genotyped donors of the cohort, with roughly a sixth of those sequences being non-productive. In addition to the first cohort of 666 subjects, a separate validation cohort of approximately 130 different subjects was used. The T cell repertoires of 666 subjects were profiled by immunosequencing and related to cytomegalovirus serostatus. Typing coverage differed by locus: A, B, C, DRB1 and DQB1 were typed in roughly 620-630 donors, DQA1 in approximately 520, DPA1 in approximately 600, and DPB1 in 472. In the later analysis, no new phenotypic data were used to find candidate immune exposures; instead, reliance was placed on TCR beta sequences and their occurrence across donors. The study combined high-throughput TCR immunosequencing, statistical association of individual TCRs with disease status, and machine learning to predict cytomegalovirus infection status. To study patterns of TCR occurrence, a later analysis re-analyzed previously published TCR beta repertoires from 550 to 800 donors and added high-resolution HLA genotyping. Among the approximately 420 genotyped donors, 81% belonged to the genetic ancestry cluster associated with self-reported Caucasian donors. To decide whether each TCR beta V gene segment behaved as functional or pseudogenic, an earlier analysis of approximately 620 of the donors relied on high-throughput TCR beta sequencing. Both class I and class II loci were covered by HLA typing, at four-digit resolution.

The cohort was made up of approximately 670 healthy bone marrow donors. All cohort members were sampled while nominally healthy, although unrecorded immune exposures were likely present. The donor was CMV seronegative and was included in the group of a few hundred seronegative cohort members. Each donor provided a peripheral blood sample, and peripheral blood mononuclear cells were used for TCR beta sequencing. The Qiagen DNeasy Blood Extraction Kit was used to extract genomic DNA from the blood cell samples. What the research found in general, with its limitations: Compared with the approximately 720-donor mean, donors in an Asian-associated ancestry cluster had fewer N-insertions in productive TCRs, according to a later genetic analysis. According to a later analysis, most CMV-associated TCR beta chains appeared to be HLA-restricted, and the HLA associations seemed to be driven largely by CMV exposure. A later analysis associated some 17,000 TCR beta sequences with specific HLA alleles at a false discovery rate of 0.05. According to the authors, the approach could potentially be generalized to other disease states and immunological phenotypes. Because some donors lacked HLA typing at each locus, the association tests relied only on the typed subset. In a later analysis, HLA-associated TCR beta chains showed more clonal expansion and lower generation probabilities than non-associated chains that were equally common. Three of the identified cytomegalovirus-associated TCR beta chains were confirmed in vitro to be specific for cytomegalovirus antigens. Correlated functional status among segregating V segments might be attributable to linkage disequilibrium, but an unknown experimental factor could not be ruled out. In this cohort, only TCR beta chains were sequenced, and detectable features were limited by the absence of alpha or paired-chain data. In a later analysis, the rate of TCR association differed among HLA loci, with DRB1 alleles having the most associated TCRs and HLA-C alleles having the fewest. The classifier was reported to diagnose cytomegalovirus status with high specificity and sensitivity in both the original cohort and the validation cohort. When HLA alleles, especially DR and DQ, strongly co-occurred, attributing TCR associations to individual alleles was difficult. Several of the top co-occurrence clusters appeared to be linked to parvovirus B19, influenza, CMV and Epstein-Barr virus, according to a later analysis. Immune exposure information for the cohort was limited to CMV serostatus. Some IMGT-functional V segments, including TRBV6-2 and TRBV6-3, could not be distinguished by the 87-base-pair reads and were therefore excluded. A total of about 180 TCR beta chains were listed by the study as associated with cytomegalovirus. Seventeen rarely observed V segments, including chromosome 9 orphons, were excluded from the earlier analysis of approximately 500 of the donors because counts were too low. Broadly in line with IMGT annotations, most TCR beta V segments showed up in productive rearrangements about 87% or about 30% of the time in an earlier analysis of a few hundred of the donors. A later genetic analysis associated a missense DCLRE1C variant with V-gene and J-gene trimming of TCR beta chains, and an independent cohort replicated the association. Across donors, most TCR sequences were observed very rarely, whereas some public TCRs were present in many individuals. Sequencing depth was assumed to be roughly uniform across donors in the presence/absence analyses, though that assumption may not hold. A further reported finding was that TCR beta sequences accurately predicted the HLA-A and HLA-B alleles for most subjects in the first cohort. A group of highly shared sequence variants was considered likely to be a technical artifact of the sequencing pipeline.

Relative to germline, V is missing 6 bases and J is missing 3 bases, with 3 bases of the junction outside any gene match. The CDR1 and CDR2 encoded by the germline V gene are ENHRY and SYGVKD. The CDR3 contains 13 residues, cysteine and phenylalanine counted. This entry keeps only the CDR3 DNA: 39 bases, framed from base 1. About this clone itself: The clone's antigen remains unknown. There are no base qualities to consult, and no much larger clone falls within one base.

Library preparation was by the immunoSEQ multiplex PCR assay. For the multiplex PCR, a mixture combining 60 forward primers for TCR Vbeta segments and 13 reverse primers for TCR Jbeta segments was used. A multiplex PCR assay on genomic DNA amplified the CDR3 region of rearranged TCR beta genes. Amplified TCR beta libraries were sequenced as 87-base-pair reads on the Illumina HiSeq System. Regarding the original processing steps: In a later analysis, around 80 million unique TCR beta chains were counted across the 500 to 850 repertoires, and approximately 11 million of these chains were shared by at least two donors. To remove PCR and sequencing errors, raw reads were error-corrected and collapsed into unique sequences using a nearest-neighbor algorithm that merged closely related sequences. Alignment of CDR3 sequences to IMGT reference sequences was used to assign V, D and J gene segments. For a sequence to be retained, a match of at least six nucleotides to both a V gene segment and a J gene segment was required. A rearrangement was called productive if the CDR3 had no stop codons and remained in frame with V and J, and every other rearrangement was called non-productive. Following IMGT convention, CDR3 was defined as the stretch from the second conserved V-encoded cysteine to the conserved J-encoded phenylalanine. In an earlier analysis of 550 to 650 of the donors, sequences lacking an unambiguous match to a single V gene segment were excluded. In an earlier analysis of approximately 590 of the donors, V segments were called functional above 56.7% productive rearrangements and were called segregating when the between-donor standard deviation exceeded 5%. A statistical classification framework was built for diagnosing cytomegalovirus status from the catalog of TCR beta chain sequences. V and J gene assignment, in a later analysis, came from comparing TCR nucleotide sequences with IMGT/GENE-DB human TR gene sequences. In a later analysis, CDR3 sequences and most-parsimonious VDJ recombination scenarios were assigned using the TCRdist pipeline. In a later analysis, each TCR beta chain was defined by its CDR3 amino acid sequence together with its V-gene family, and reads without a unique V-gene family were excluded. In a later analysis, 550 to 650 highly shared, low-generation-probability nucleotide sequences were removed to address suspected cross-contamination and a sequencing artifact. In a later analysis, a clonal expansion index was calculated for each public chain from normalized within-repertoire ranks of inferred template counts. In a later analysis, generation probabilities were computed with a VDJ recombination model fitted to out-of-frame rearrangements, and the resulting probabilities were checked against IGoR. Hypergeometric tests were used in a later analysis to score TCR-TCR, TCR-HLA and TCR-CMV co-occurrence, with a repertoire-size bias correction applied to the TCR pairs. False discovery rates were estimated in a later analysis by permuting HLA or CMV assignments 20 times. In a later analysis, co-occurring TCRs were grouped using DBSCAN, with TCRdist sequence similarity added in when clustering inside HLA-allele-positive subsets. Repertoires with fewer than 30,000 or more than 120,000 public chains were left out of co-occurrence clustering, as were about 5 repertoires with anomalous nucleotide sharing. Held by TCRdb, this immuneACCESS table contains in-frame sequences only and omits some clones. Under half of the omission traces to an unresolved V gene where checked; the cause of the rest is unknown. V and J calls plus clone size are reproduced from that table; the DNA served to infer D and trimming. The sample table holds tens of thousands of clones, of which approximately 71% were seen once. The ten largest clonotypes hold approximately 7.3% of the sample.

The rearrangement combines TRBV10-3 with TRBJ2-7; TRBD1 matches 9 bases in the middle. This receptor was identified in a woman aged 40 to 50 in good health and CMV-seronegative. The source material was PBMCs. Here is the DNA: TGTGCCATCAGGCCGGGACAGGGCTACGAGCAGTACTTC. It specifies CAIRPGQGYEQYF.